This section outlines one T cell receptor beta chain sequence together with its context. Its antigen is still unknown. Clones were read by immunoSEQ multiplex PCR, and TCRdb kept only the in-frame ones, dropping some. The data contain tens of thousands of clones, 70% to 90% of them singletons. The data were obtained in a study of radiotherapy plus CTLA-4 blockade in lung cancer. Turning to the study itself: Among all patients, roughly 17% showed objective responses, while roughly 28% had disease control. Points from the study as a whole: In blood, TCR clones derived from the tumor expanded after radiotherapy plus ipilimumab. The best prediction of response reportedly came from early blood T cell clone dynamics, with interferon-beta.

Those patients who had chemo-refractory metastatic non-small-cell lung cancer were given focal radiation along with CTLA-4 blockade through ipilimumab. The origin of this receptor is a human donor with non-small cell lung cancer whose response to radiotherapy plus ipilimumab could not be evaluated. The sample here was peripheral blood, taken from a patient treated with radiotherapy plus ipilimumab.

CDR3 region: CASGQGTDTGELFF. The CDR3 region has the DNA TGTGCTAGCGGACAGGGGACGGACACCGGGGAGCTGTTTTTT. The rearrangement links TRBV12-5 to TRBJ2-2; 9 bases agree with TRBD1. The CDR3 is made up of 14 amino acids. Germline V lookup: CDR1 LGHNT, CDR2 FRNRAP. The J segment lost 3 bases and the V segment lost 9 bases, leaving 5 bases of the junction unmatched.